This T cell receptor (beta chain) came from a study of blood T cell repertoires in COVID-19. Study information: Samples representing acute and convalescent COVID-19 were sourced from the United States, Italy and Spain. T cells, B-cell-depleted T cells, or PBMCs supplied cDNA or gDNA.

CDR1 and CDR2 (germline): KGHSH, LQKENI. Trimming cost V 4 bases and J 4 bases, with 8 bases left between them. CDR3 length equals 12 residues. In the study's own analysis: For nucleated cells, counts were estimated from reference gene primer amplification. TCRdb keeps only in-frame clones here, not all; method: immunoSEQ multiplex PCR. The V and J calls and clone size are taken from that table; D and trimming were inferred from the DNA. Here the sample spans some 83,000 clones, around 84% being singletons. The rearrangement uses TRBV18 and TRBJ2-7; TRBD1 might be the D (5 bases). The origin of this receptor is a man aged 50 to 60 with acute or convalescent COVID-19. Sequencing was performed on peripheral blood. This chain's CDR3 is CASSRDRYEQYF. CDR3 nucleotides: TGTGCCAGCTCACGTGACAGATACGAGCAGTACTTC.